These T cell receptor beta chains were read from a single sample in a study of technical replicates of blood from a handful of donors. The table came from immunoSEQ multiplex PCR; TCRdb's copy has only in-frame clones and leaves some out. The top ten clones hold under 0.2% of a sample with 74,000 or so clones, approximately 97% of them seen once. The sequenced sample was T cells isolated from PBMCs. These receptors all come from a human donor in good health. The CDR3 runs from the conserved cysteine through the conserved F or W.

V: TRBV4-1
J: TRBJ2-2
CDR3: CASSLYDRVEAGELFF

V: TRBV30
J: TRBJ1-2
CDR3: CAWDRGLYGYTF

V: TRBV4-1
J: TRBJ2-7
CDR3: CASSQVTSGSYEQYF

V: TRBV15
J: TRBJ1-1
CDR3: CATSPVGGGMNTEAFF

V: TRBV19
J: TRBJ2-7
CDR3: CASSMGQAYEQYF

V: TRBV6-6
J: TRBJ2-7
CDR3: CASSHRDSAQYEQYF

V: TRBV11-2
J: TRBJ2-5
CDR3: CASSLLQGLETQYF

V: TRBV28
J: TRBJ2-4
CDR3: CASSSTSFKNIQYF

V: TRBV10-3
J: TRBJ1-5
CDR3: CAISESLTSGGAQHF

V: TRBV9
J: TRBJ1-2
CDR3: CASSVGGQSVIGGYTF

V: TRBV6-5
J: TRBJ1-1
CDR3: CASSYTPGGAGTEAFF

V: TRBV7-2
J: TRBJ1-2
CDR3: CASSLETQARNGYTF

V: TRBV7-9
J: TRBJ2-5
CDR3: CASSQPGIGETQYF

V: TRBV20-1
J: TRBJ2-1
CDR3: CSTASVNEQFF

V: TRBV5-1
J: TRBJ2-7
CDR3: CASSGRAVGWNEQYF

V: TRBV19
J: TRBJ1-2
CDR3: CASESNRNNYGYTF

V: TRBV5-1
J: TRBJ2-2
CDR3: CASSPNRGLVTGELFF

V: TRBV5-1
J: TRBJ2-2
CDR3: CASSGDRVGNTGELFF

V: TRBV27
J: TRBJ1-2
CDR3: CASSRDRGYGYTF

V: TRBV5-4
J: TRBJ2-1
CDR3: CASSLGWTSGSTEQFF

V: TRBV5-1
J: TRBJ1-5
CDR3: CASSSTGGGQPQHF

V: TRBV21-1
J: TRBJ2-7
CDR3: CASSKAGEGSFDAYEQYF

V: TRBV5-1
J: TRBJ2-5
CDR3: CASTWQGRAKETQYF

V: TRBV6-1
J: TRBJ2-1
CDR3: CASTLGQGGDEQFF

V: TRBV27
J: TRBJ1-1
CDR3: CASTPSGYYDTEAFF

V: TRBV11-2
J: TRBJ2-3
CDR3: CASSAGQGTDTQYF

V: TRBV7-6
J: TRBJ2-2
CDR3: CASSSSTNTGELFF

V: TRBV7-2
J: TRBJ2-5
CDR3: CASSLGWSTGQETQYF

V: TRBV5-1
J: TRBJ2-1
CDR3: CASSPGTGSNEQFF

V: TRBV10-3
J: TRBJ1-2
CDR3: CAISVGQGVYGYTF

V: TRBV28
J: TRBJ1-1
CDR3: CASSLFGTGPLNTEAFF

V: TRBV28
J: TRBJ2-7
CDR3: CASSWDLNGLAGEGVSYEQYF

V: TRBV10-2
J: TRBJ1-2
CDR3: CASRSSWAIDGYGYTF

V: TRBV28
J: TRBJ1-5
CDR3: CASNSRGGNQPQHF

V: TRBV7-9
J: TRBJ2-1
CDR3: CASSFMYNEQFF

V: TRBV6-1
J: TRBJ1-6
CDR3: CASTLSRGNSPLHF

V: TRBV2
J: TRBJ2-3
CDR3: CASSGGGANGDTQYF

V: TRBV5-4
J: TRBJ2-2
CDR3: CASSWLESNTGELFF

V: TRBV4-1
J: TRBJ1-1
CDR3: CASSPGVPGQGAYRAFF

V: TRBV7-9
J: TRBJ1-1
CDR3: CASSLVSVNTEAFF

V: TRBV28
J: TRBJ2-1
CDR3: CASSLHATGIFNEQFF

V: TRBV7-6
J: TRBJ1-2
CDR3: CASSLGAGLNYGYTF

V: TRBV5-6
J: TRBJ2-1
CDR3: CASSSGLAGVREQFF

V: TRBV29-1
J: TRBJ1-5
CDR3: CSDPKGRQRRSHQPQHF

V: TRBV10-3
J: TRBJ2-1
CDR3: CAISYPSKSLNEQFF

V: TRBV6-5
J: TRBJ1-2
CDR3: CASSPGTIYGYTF

V: TRBV13
J: TRBJ2-7
CDR3: CASSRSGLGREQYF

V: TRBV14
J: TRBJ2-3
CDR3: CASSPRTPQGDPRTDTQYF